Following are 9 T cell receptor beta chains from one sample sequenced in a study of cytomegalovirus exposure and HLA in healthy donors. Measured with immunoSEQ multiplex PCR; TCRdb has only the in-frame clones, and not every one. This table has about 65,000 clones, over 85% appearing once. Material: PBMCs. The receptor set was obtained from a man aged 18 to 29 in good health and CMV-seropositive.

This clone was counted a few times. The V and J genes are TRBV11-2 and TRBJ2-7; 8 nucleotides line up with TRBD1. The CDR3 is 15 residues long. Germline V gene data show CDR1 as SGHAT and CDR2 as FQNNGV. Trimming at V came to 4 bases and at J to 0 bases, leaving 5 bases not matched to a gene. CDR3 sequence: CASSSLQGASYEQYF. DNA for the CDR3: TGTGCCAGCAGCTCACTCCAGGGGGCCTCCTACGAGCAGTACTTC.

The chain combines TRBV15 with TRBJ2-7, with unresolved D. This CDR3 has 14 amino acids. The V gene lost 1 base and the J gene lost 2 bases, with 9 bases spanning the gap. The germline V gene encodes CDR1 LNHNV and CDR2 YYDKDF (reference sequence). The CDR3 sequence: CATSRGTVPYEQYF. CDR3 in DNA: TGTGCCACCAGCAGAGGAACGGTTCCCTACGAGCAGTACTTC.

The genes are TRBV2 and TRBJ1-2; 12 nucleotides agree with TRBD1. V lost 6 bases and J lost 8; bases outside the gene matches: 4. Germline V gene sequence: CDR1 SNHLY, CDR2 FYNNEI. The CDR3 extends over 13 amino acids. The CDR3 loop is CASRGQGAGGYTF. As DNA, the CDR3 is TGTGCCAGCAGGGGACAGGGGGCTGGCGGCTACACCTTC.

This CDR3 reads CASSLLSDSPLHF. The CDR3 DNA reads as TGTGCCAGCAGCTTACTTTCCGATTCACCCCTCCACTTT. The chain recombines TRBV7-8 with TRBJ1-6; D remains unclear. V shed 2 bases and J shed 8 bases, with 7 bases lying between them. CDR3 size: 13 residues. Germline-derived CDR1 and CDR2 are SGHVS and FQNEAQ.

The chain combines TRBV19 with TRBJ1-6; possibly TRBD1 for D (5 bases). CDR1 and CDR2 from the germline V gene are LNHDA and SQIVND (reference sequence). This CDR3 comprises 13 residues. V was cut by 4 bases and J by 8 bases, with 9 bases left in between. The CDR3: CASSTTGDSPLHF. The CDR3 DNA is TGTGCCAGTAGTACTACAGGAGATTCACCCCTCCACTTT.

The V gene is TRBV7-2, the J gene TRBJ2-7; the match to TRBD2 covers 15 bases. V was clipped by 5 bases and J by 1 base; unmatched bases: 6. Germline-derived CDR1 and CDR2 are SGHTA and FQGNSA. The CDR3 covers 17 residues. CDR3 sequence: CASSRTSGRAKSYEQYF. As DNA, the CDR3 is TGTGCCAGCAGCAGGACTAGCGGGAGGGCCAAGTCCTACGAGCAGTACTTC.

CDR3 in DNA: TGTGCCAGCACCTCTACGAGCTCCTACAATGAGCAGTTCTTC. Protein sequence: CASTSTSSYNEQFF. The rearrangement links TRBV7-2 to TRBJ2-1; D call uncertain. The CDR3 covers 14 residues. Deletions cut 7 bases from V and 0 bases from J, with 10 bases between. The germline V gene has CDR1 SGHTA and CDR2 FQGNSA.

The chain recombines TRBV18 with TRBJ2-7, with a weak D call TRBD1 (6 bases). CDR3 size: 13 residues. Germline-derived CDR1 and CDR2 are KGHSH and LQKENI. V was trimmed by 3 bases and J by 1 base, leaving 7 bases between them. CDR3 sequence: CASSPDSSYEQYF. Written as DNA, the CDR3 is TGTGCCAGCTCACCGGACAGTTCCTACGAGCAGTACTTC.

V gene TRBV7-9 combines with J gene TRBJ1-2, with 8 nucleotides matching TRBD1. J was trimmed by 4 bases and V by 5 bases; bases with no gene match: 6. In germline, CDR1 is SEHNR, CDR2 FQNEAQ (reference sequence). CDR3 length: 14 amino acids. The CDR3 region is CASSPQGVLYGYTF. In nucleotides, the CDR3 is TGTGCCAGCAGCCCACAGGGGGTGCTCTATGGCTACACCTTC.